These T cell receptor beta chains were read from a single sample in a study of long-term antiretroviral therapy in people with HIV. Assay: immunoSEQ multiplex PCR; the TCRdb copy retains only in-frame clones and omits some. The sample lists over 30,000 clones, more than 75% seen once, with approximately 2.9% in the top ten. Specimen: unsorted PBMCs, collected 1.9 years after starting antiretroviral therapy. All receptors derive from a man between 18 and 35 years old with HIV. Both conserved end residues are part of each CDR3. Fields, in order: clone size, D gene, J gene, V gene, CDR3 DNA, CDR3 protein. The D gene is left open where the match is weak. Only some rows state a clone size, as once, few, many or a class for expanded clones.

size: NA; D: TRBD1; J: TRBJ1-5; V: TRBV6-6; DNA: TGTGCCAGCAGTTATCATCAGGACAGGGGGAATGAGCCCCAGCATTTT; CDR3: CASSYHQDRGNEPQHF
size: NA; D: NA; J: TRBJ1-5; V: TRBV18; DNA: TGTGCCAGCTCACCTGAGGGGCAGTTTAGCAATCAGCCCCAGCATTTT; CDR3: CASSPEGQFSNQPQHF
size: NA; D: TRBD1; J: TRBJ2-3; V: TRBV9; DNA: TGTGCCAGCAGCGCCCCGAAGGACAGGGTAGGGACAGATACGCAGTATTTT; CDR3: CASSAPKDRVGTDTQYF
size: few; D: NA; J: TRBJ2-3; V: TRBV28; DNA: TGTGCCAGCAGTTTATCAGGACTGACAGATACGCAGTATTTT; CDR3: CASSLSGLTDTQYF
size: NA; D: NA; J: TRBJ1-1; V: TRBV7-8; DNA: TGTGCCAGCAGCGCCAGGGAGATGAACACTGAAGCTTTCTTT; CDR3: CASSAREMNTEAFF
size: NA; D: NA; J: TRBJ1-1; V: TRBV7-8; DNA: TGTGCCAGCAGCTTAACGAGGCAGGGAGCTTTCTTT; CDR3: CASSLTRQGAFF
size: once; D: NA; J: TRBJ1-1; V: TRBV19; DNA: TGTGCCAGTAGTAAAAACAGGGAGGTGGTGGCTGAAGCTTTCTTT; CDR3: CASSKNREVVAEAFF
size: NA; D: TRBD2; J: TRBJ2-7; V: TRBV7-9; DNA: TGTGCCAGCAGCGCCGCGGGGGTCGAGCAGTACTTC; CDR3: CASSAAGVEQYF
size: NA; D: NA; J: TRBJ1-5; V: TRBV9; DNA: TGTGCCAGCAGCGTAGGCACAGCACTGGGGCCCCAGCATTTT; CDR3: CASSVGTALGPQHF
size: once; D: TRBD1; J: TRBJ2-3; V: TRBV6-5; DNA: TGTGCCAGCAGTCGACAGGGGTTTGGCACAGATACGCAGTATTTT; CDR3: CASSRQGFGTDTQYF
size: NA; D: NA; J: TRBJ2-3; V: TRBV4-2; DNA: TGTGCCAGCAGCTTCGATTACTCCGATACGCAGTATTTT; CDR3: CASSFDYSDTQYF
size: NA; D: NA; J: TRBJ1-6; V: TRBV11-2; DNA: TGTGCCAGCAGCTTAATCGGCCTTGATTCACCCCTCCACTTT; CDR3: CASSLIGLDSPLHF
size: NA; D: NA; J: TRBJ2-3; V: TRBV20-1; DNA: TGCAGTGCCGGGTGGTCCACGCAGTATTTT; CDR3: CSAGWSTQYF
size: few; D: NA; J: TRBJ1-6; V: TRBV11-2; DNA: TGTGCCAGCAGCTTAGGGGATGGATCACCCCTCCACTTT; CDR3: CASSLGDGSPLHF
size: NA; D: TRBD1; J: TRBJ1-5; V: TRBV2; DNA: TGTGCCAGCACCAAAGACAGGGCTGGCAATCAGCCCCAGCATTTT; CDR3: CASTKDRAGNQPQHF
size: NA; D: TRBD2; J: TRBJ2-2; V: TRBV14; DNA: TGTGCCAGCAGCCAAGTGGGACTAGCCCCCGGGGAGCTGTTTTTT; CDR3: CASSQVGLAPGELFF
size: NA; D: NA; J: TRBJ1-1; V: TRBV6-5; DNA: TGTGCCAGCAGTTCAGGGAGAGGGGTGTACACTGAAGCTTTCTTT; CDR3: CASSSGRGVYTEAFF
size: large; D: TRBD1; J: TRBJ2-2; V: TRBV28; DNA: TGTGCCAGCAGCCACAGGGGCACCGGGGAGCTGTTTTTT; CDR3: CASSHRGTGELFF
size: NA; D: NA; J: TRBJ1-5; V: TRBV28; DNA: TGTGCCAGCAGTACCTCGAGGGGGGAGCATTTT; CDR3: CASSTSRGEHF
size: NA; D: NA; J: TRBJ1-4; V: TRBV6-6; DNA: TGTGCCAGCAGCCCCGGGACGGCTGAAAAACTGTTTTTT; CDR3: CASSPGTAEKLFF
size: NA; D: TRBD1; J: TRBJ1-4; V: TRBV5-1; DNA: TGCGCCAGCAGCTTGGAAGGGGGCACAACTAATGAAAAACTGTTTTTT; CDR3: CASSLEGGTTNEKLFF
size: few; D: NA; J: TRBJ1-1; V: TRBV7-9; DNA: TGTGCCAGCAGCTTAGAAGCTTGGACGGTGAACACTGAAGCTTTCTTT; CDR3: CASSLEAWTVNTEAFF
size: NA; D: NA; J: TRBJ1-4; V: TRBV2; DNA: TGTGCCAGCACCTGGGAGGGGGGGAATGAAAAACTGTTTTTT; CDR3: CASTWEGGNEKLFF
size: NA; D: TRBD2; J: TRBJ2-4; V: TRBV5-1; DNA: TGCGCCAGCTCTAGCGGGGGCAAAAACATTCAGTACTTC; CDR3: CASSSGGKNIQYF
size: few; D: NA; J: TRBJ1-4; V: TRBV5-1; DNA: TGCGCCAGTGGGACCGCTGACAATGAAAAACTGTTTTTT; CDR3: CASGTADNEKLFF
size: NA; D: TRBD1; J: TRBJ2-5; V: TRBV9; DNA: TGTGCCAGCAGCGAGGACAGGGGACTCGGGGAGACCCAGTACTTC; CDR3: CASSEDRGLGETQYF
size: once; D: NA; J: TRBJ2-7; V: TRBV15; DNA: TGTGCCACCAGCAGCGGGGGCAGTTCCTACGAGCAGTACTTC; CDR3: CATSSGGSSYEQYF
size: NA; D: TRBD1; J: TRBJ1-2; V: TRBV15; DNA: TGTGCCACCAGCCTCCATGGTGGGACAGGGGTTAACTACACCTTC; CDR3: CATSLHGGTGVNYTF
size: NA; D: NA; J: TRBJ2-2; V: TRBV28; DNA: TGTGCCAGCATTGCGAACACCGGGGAGCTGTTTTTT; CDR3: CASIANTGELFF
size: NA; D: NA; J: TRBJ1-1; V: TRBV2; DNA: TGTGCCAGCAGTGAAGCGCTTCGGGGGGGCTTCGGGACTGAAGCTTTCTTT; CDR3: CASSEALRGGFGTEAFF
size: once; D: NA; J: TRBJ1-1; V: TRBV10-1; DNA: TGCGCCAGCAGTGAGAAACCGAACACTGAAGCTTTCTTT; CDR3: CASSEKPNTEAFF
size: NA; D: NA; J: TRBJ2-1; V: TRBV28; DNA: TGTGCCAGCAGTTCGCCGGGACACCTCAATAACAATGAGCAGTTCTTC; CDR3: CASSSPGHLNNNEQFF
size: NA; D: TRBD2; J: TRBJ2-5; V: TRBV9; DNA: TGTGCCAGCAGCGTTGCGGGACTAGAAGAGACCCAGTACTTC; CDR3: CASSVAGLEETQYF
size: NA; D: NA; J: TRBJ2-5; V: TRBV6-1; DNA: TGTGCCAGCAGCCCATTTCTAGGGGAGACCCAGTACTTC; CDR3: CASSPFLGETQYF
size: NA; D: NA; J: TRBJ2-3; V: TRBV9; DNA: TGTGCCAGCAGCGTAGCGGGTACGCAGTATTTT; CDR3: CASSVAGTQYF
size: NA; D: NA; J: TRBJ1-5; V: TRBV2; DNA: TGTGCCAGCAGCAAAGTGGGAGGGGAGGGTCAGCCCCAGCATTTT; CDR3: CASSKVGGEGQPQHF
size: NA; D: NA; J: TRBJ2-3; V: TRBV5-4; DNA: TGTGCCAGCAGCCGACTAGTTGGCACAGATACGCAGTATTTT; CDR3: CASSRLVGTDTQYF
size: NA; D: NA; J: TRBJ1-4; V: TRBV28; DNA: TGTGCCAGCAGTATCTACACCGCAGGGCCTGAAAAACTGTTTTTT; CDR3: CASSIYTAGPEKLFF
size: NA; D: NA; J: TRBJ2-2; V: TRBV7-2; DNA: TGTGCCAGCAGCTTACGATACGGGGGGGAGCTGTTTTTT; CDR3: CASSLRYGGELFF
size: NA; D: NA; J: TRBJ1-6; V: TRBV7-6; DNA: TGTGCCTCTGGCGCGAGCTCCTATAATTCACCCCTCCACTTT; CDR3: CASGASSYNSPLHF